This note documents a single T cell receptor beta chain sequence. The target antigen is unknown. The sample belongs to a study of OX40 agonist ivuxolimab in advanced cancers. Overall study: Ivuxolimab was administered intravenously to patients at 0.01 to 10 mg/kg every 2 weeks. Recorded diagnoses for dose-escalation patients were hepatocellular carcinoma, melanoma, renal cell or head and neck cancer. Patients achieving partial responses numbered three: one hepatocellular carcinoma case and two cutaneous melanoma cases. Study-wide findings and caveats: Some of the lowest clonal expansion was seen in partial responders at 0.1-3.0 mg/kg.

CDR1 and CDR2 (germline): SGDLS, YYNGEE. V was pared by 2 bases and J by 3 bases, with 5 bases of the junction left unmatched. This CDR3 is 15 amino acids long. Here immunoSEQ multiplex PCR was the method, and the copy in TCRdb shows in-frame clones only, minus some. Of 15,000 to 25,000 clones listed, about 89% are singletons. The material was CD4+ or CD8+ T cells sorted from blood, obtained in a trial of the OX40 agonist ivuxolimab. This TCR was recovered from an adult with an advanced solid tumor such as melanoma, head and neck, liver or kidney cancer. The rearrangement links TRBV9 to TRBJ2-1; 7 positions match TRBD1. The CDR3 is CASSVKGASYNEQFF. The CDR3 nucleotides are TGTGCCAGCAGCGTGAAGGGGGCGAGCTACAATGAGCAGTTCTTC.